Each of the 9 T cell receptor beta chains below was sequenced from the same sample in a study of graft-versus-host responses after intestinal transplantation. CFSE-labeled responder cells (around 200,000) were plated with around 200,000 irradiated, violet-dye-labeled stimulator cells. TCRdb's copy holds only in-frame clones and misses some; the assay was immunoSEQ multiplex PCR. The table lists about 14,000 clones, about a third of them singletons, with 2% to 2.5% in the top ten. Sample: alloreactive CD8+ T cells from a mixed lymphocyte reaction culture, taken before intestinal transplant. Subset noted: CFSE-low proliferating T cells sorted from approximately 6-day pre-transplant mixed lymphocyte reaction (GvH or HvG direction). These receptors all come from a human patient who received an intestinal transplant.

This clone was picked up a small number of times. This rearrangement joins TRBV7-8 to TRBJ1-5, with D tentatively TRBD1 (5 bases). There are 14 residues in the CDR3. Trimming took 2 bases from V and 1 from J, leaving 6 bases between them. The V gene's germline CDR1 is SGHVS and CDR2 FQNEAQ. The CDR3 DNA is TGTGCCAGCAGCTTAAGACAGAGCAATCAGCCCCAGCATTTT. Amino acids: CASSLRQSNQPQHF.

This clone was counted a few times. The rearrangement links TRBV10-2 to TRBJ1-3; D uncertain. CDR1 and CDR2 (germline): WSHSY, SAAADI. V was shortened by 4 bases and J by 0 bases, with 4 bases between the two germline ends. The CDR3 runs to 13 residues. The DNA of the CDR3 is TGCGCCAGCAGTGCGTACTCTGGAAACACCATATATTTT. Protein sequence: CASSAYSGNTIYF.

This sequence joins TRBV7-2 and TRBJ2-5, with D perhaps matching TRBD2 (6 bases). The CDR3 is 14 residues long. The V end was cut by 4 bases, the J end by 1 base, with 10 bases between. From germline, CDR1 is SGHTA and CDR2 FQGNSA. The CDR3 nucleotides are TGTGCCAGCAGCTGGACCGGGGGCCAAGAGACCCAGTACTTC. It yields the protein CASSWTGGQETQYF.

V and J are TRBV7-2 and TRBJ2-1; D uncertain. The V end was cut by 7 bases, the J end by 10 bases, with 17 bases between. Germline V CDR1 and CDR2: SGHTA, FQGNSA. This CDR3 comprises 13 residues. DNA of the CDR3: TGTGCCAGCACCTTGCCCCCTACAATGGAGCAGTTCTTC. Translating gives CASTLPPTMEQFF.

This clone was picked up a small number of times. CDR3: CASSEAPWRQVVRLTYGYTF. In DNA, the CDR3 is TGTGCCAGCAGTGAAGCTCCATGGCGTCAGGTCGTCCGCCTGACCTATGGCTACACCTTC. The V and J genes are TRBV6-1 and TRBJ1-2, with D hard to call. The CDR3 sequence is 20 residues long. Per the germline V gene, CDR1 is MNHNS and CDR2 is SASEGT. V was pared by 0 bases and J by 4 bases, with 27 bases between.

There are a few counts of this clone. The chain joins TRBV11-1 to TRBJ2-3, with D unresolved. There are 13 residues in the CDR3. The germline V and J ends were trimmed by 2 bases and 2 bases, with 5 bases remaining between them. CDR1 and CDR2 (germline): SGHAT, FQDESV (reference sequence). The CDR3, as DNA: TGTGCCAGCAGCTTACTCAACACAGATACGCAGTATTTT. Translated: CASSLLNTDTQYF.

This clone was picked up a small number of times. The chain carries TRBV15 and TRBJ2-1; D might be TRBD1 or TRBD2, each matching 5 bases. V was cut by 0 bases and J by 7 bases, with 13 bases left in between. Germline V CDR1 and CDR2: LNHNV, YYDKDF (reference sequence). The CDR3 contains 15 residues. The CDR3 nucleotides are TGTGCCACCAGCAGAGATCTGGGGCGAGGGAATGAGCAGTTCTTC. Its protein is CATSRDLGRGNEQFF.

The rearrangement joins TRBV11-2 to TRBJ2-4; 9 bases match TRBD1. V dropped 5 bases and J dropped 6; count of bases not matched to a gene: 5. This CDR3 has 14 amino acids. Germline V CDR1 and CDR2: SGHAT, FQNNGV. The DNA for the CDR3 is TGTGCCAGCAGCCAGGGACAGGGTAGAAACATTCAGTACTTC. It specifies CASSQGQGRNIQYF.

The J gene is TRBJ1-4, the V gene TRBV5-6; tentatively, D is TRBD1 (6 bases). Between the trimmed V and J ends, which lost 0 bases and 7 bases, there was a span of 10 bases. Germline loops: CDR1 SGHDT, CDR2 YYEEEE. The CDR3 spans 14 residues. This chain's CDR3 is CASSLGVGGEKLFF. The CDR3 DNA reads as TGTGCCAGCAGCTTGGGGGTAGGGGGTGAAAAACTGTTTTTT.